This TCR beta chain was observed in a study of T-cell reconstitution after alpha-beta-depleted transplantation in children. This CDR3 spans 15 amino acids. The V and J ends lost 3 bases and 3 bases respectively, with 12 bases between them. This clonotype was picked up many times. Its antigen is still unknown. Study conclusions and caveats: Among T cells one year after transplant, newly produced cells accounted for most counts and diversity.

Preparation of the TCRbeta library was carried out with unique molecular identifiers. TCRdb analysed the PCR reads with MiXCR anew, one entry per CDR3 protein. The table has 120,000 to 150,000 distinct CDR3 sequences, about 9% seen once; the top ten hold 18%. The specimen was PBMCs, mostly from graft donor cells, collected 180 days after TCRalphabeta/CD19-depleted stem cell transplant. This chain connects TRBV12-3 or TRBV12-4 to TRBJ1-5; no reliable D call. The TCR comes from a female patient between 2 and 15 years old who had a stem cell transplant for congenital amegakaryocytic thrombocytopenia, so the T cells may come from the graft donor. Here the CDR3 reads CASSFSRQSNQPQHF. The CDR3 coding sequence is TGTGCCAGCAGTTTTAGCCGGCAGTCCAATCAGCCCCAGCATTTT.